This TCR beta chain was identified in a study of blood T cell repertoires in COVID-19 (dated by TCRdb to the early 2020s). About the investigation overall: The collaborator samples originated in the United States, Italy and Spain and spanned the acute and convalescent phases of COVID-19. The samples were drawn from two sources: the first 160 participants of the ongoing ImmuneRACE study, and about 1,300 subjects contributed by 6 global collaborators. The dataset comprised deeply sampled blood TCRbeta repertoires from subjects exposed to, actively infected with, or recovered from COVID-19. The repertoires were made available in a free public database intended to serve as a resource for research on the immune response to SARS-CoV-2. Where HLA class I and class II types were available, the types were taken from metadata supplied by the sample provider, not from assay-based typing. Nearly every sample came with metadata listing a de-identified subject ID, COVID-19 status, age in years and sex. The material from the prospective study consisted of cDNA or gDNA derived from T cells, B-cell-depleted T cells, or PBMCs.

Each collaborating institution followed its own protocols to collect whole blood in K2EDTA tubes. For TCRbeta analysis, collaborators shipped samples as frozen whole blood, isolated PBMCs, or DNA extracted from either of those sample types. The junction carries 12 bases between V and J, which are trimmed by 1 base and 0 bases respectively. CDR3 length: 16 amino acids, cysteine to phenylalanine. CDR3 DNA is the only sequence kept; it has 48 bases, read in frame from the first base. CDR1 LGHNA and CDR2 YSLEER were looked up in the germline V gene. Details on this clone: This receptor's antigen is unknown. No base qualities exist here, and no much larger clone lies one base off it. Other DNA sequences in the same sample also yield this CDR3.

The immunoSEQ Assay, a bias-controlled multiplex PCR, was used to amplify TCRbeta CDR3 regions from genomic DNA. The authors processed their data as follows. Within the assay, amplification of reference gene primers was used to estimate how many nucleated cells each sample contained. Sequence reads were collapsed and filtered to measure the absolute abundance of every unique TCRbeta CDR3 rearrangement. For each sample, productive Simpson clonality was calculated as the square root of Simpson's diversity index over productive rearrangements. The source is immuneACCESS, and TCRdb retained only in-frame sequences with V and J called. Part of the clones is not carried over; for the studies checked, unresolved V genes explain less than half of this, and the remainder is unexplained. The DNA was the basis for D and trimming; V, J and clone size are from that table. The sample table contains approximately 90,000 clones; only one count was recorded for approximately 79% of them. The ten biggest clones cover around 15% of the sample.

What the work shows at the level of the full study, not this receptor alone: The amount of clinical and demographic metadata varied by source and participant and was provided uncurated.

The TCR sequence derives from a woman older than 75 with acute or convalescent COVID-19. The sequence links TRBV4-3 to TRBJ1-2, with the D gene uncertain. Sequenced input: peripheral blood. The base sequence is TGCGCCAGCAGCCAAGCCCAGATGAGGACTAACTATGGCTACACCTTC. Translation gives CASSQAQMRTNYGYTF.